These 18 T cell receptor beta chains came from one sample sequenced in a study of Ad26.COV2.S vaccination and SARS-CoV-2 variants. Sequencing was performed with immunoSEQ multiplex PCR; in TCRdb, only in-frame clones are kept and a portion is missing. The sample gives hundreds of thousands of clones, 75% to 90% of which show up once; roughly 10% is in the top ten. The treatment: about 20 received Ad26.COV2.S at low or high dose, single or two shots; several received placebo; per-sample allocation not given. Samples were taken on day 63 after the first vaccine or placebo injection. The input for sequencing was peripheral blood, taken in a trial of Ad26.COV2.S vaccine versus placebo. The receptors come from a person between 18 and 65 years old who received the Ad26.COV2.S COVID-19 vaccine or a placebo.

The J gene is TRBJ1-1, the V gene TRBV5-1, with 8 bases lining up with TRBD1. With V trimmed by 3 bases and J by 8 bases, 12 bases remained unmatched. CDR1 and CDR2 from the germline V gene are SGHRS and YFSETQ. There are 15 residues in the CDR3. DNA of the CDR3: TGCGCCAGCAGCTCCTTAGCGGCAGGGGGCTCGGAAGCTTTCTTT. Its protein product is CASSSLAAGGSEAFF.

Written as DNA, the CDR3 is TGTGCCAGTAGTACCTGGACTTACAGCACTGAAGCTTTCTTT. This gives the protein CASSTWTYSTEAFF. The rearrangement links TRBV19 to TRBJ1-1; D call uncertain. Looked up from germline, CDR1 is LNHDA and CDR2 is SQIVND (reference sequence). CDR3 length: 14 residues. V shed 4 bases and J shed 4 bases, with 13 bases lying between them.

The chain is built from TRBV10-3 and TRBJ2-7; 16 positions match TRBD2. This CDR3 has 18 residues. Trimming took 6 bases from V and 5 from J; bases not matched to a gene: 13. Germline lookup yields CDR1 ENHRY and CDR2 SYGVKD. This CDR3 reads CAIRGVTGLAGGPNEQYF. CDR3 coding DNA: TGTGCCATCAGGGGGGTCACGGGACTAGCGGGAGGGCCCAACGAGCAGTACTTC.

This chain connects TRBV28 to TRBJ2-7; no reliable D call. CDR1 and CDR2 (germline): MDHEN, SYDVKM. The germline V and J ends were trimmed by 2 bases and 6 bases, with 14 bases remaining between them. The CDR3 consists of 14 residues. This CDR3 reads CASSLRSGPFEQYF. The CDR3 bases are TGTGCCAGCAGTTTACGTTCCGGACCTTTCGAGCAGTACTTC.

J is TRBJ1-6 and V is TRBV7-6; D remains unclear. The V and J ends lost 2 bases and 7 bases respectively, with 12 bases between them. This CDR3 has 15 amino acids. Germline assignment: CDR1 SGHVS and CDR2 FNYEAQ. CDR3 nucleotide sequence: TGTGCCAGCAGCTTACTCGGAAACAGCAATTCACCCCTCCACTTT. Translated, it gives CASSLLGNSNSPLHF.

The chain combines TRBV18 with TRBJ2-3, with a weak D call TRBD1 (6 bases). CDR1 KGHSH and CDR2 LQKENI come from the germline V gene. Trimming took 3 bases from V and 2 from J, leaving 12 bases between them. The CDR3 loop spans 15 amino acids. The chain's CDR3 is CASSPTTGYTDTQYF. The CDR3 DNA is TGTGCCAGCTCACCCACAACAGGGTACACAGATACGCAGTATTTT. Filled out from reference TRBV18 and TRBJ2-3, the complete variable domain reads NAGVMQNPRHLVRRRGQEARLRCSPMKGHSHVYWYRQLPEEGLKFMVYLQKENIIDESGMPKERFSAEFPKEGPSILRIQQVVRGDSAAYFCASSPTTGYTDTQYFGPGTRLTVL.

The chain uses TRBV6-5 and TRBJ2-3; no definite D call. CDR1 and CDR2 from the germline V gene are MNHEY and SVGAGI. The CDR3 has 14 amino acids. Trimming took off 5 bases at V and 0 bases at J, with 9 bases between the two ends. The CDR3 sequence: CASSPRRSTDTQYF. CDR3 in DNA: TGTGCCAGCAGTCCCCGTAGAAGCACAGATACGCAGTATTTT.

CDR3 region: CASSLEGLAASEQFF. The CDR3 DNA sequence: TGTGCCAGCAGTCTAGAGGGACTAGCGGCCTCCGAGCAGTTCTTC. The rearrangement links TRBV28 to TRBJ2-1, with TRBD2 matching 11 bases. V was pared by 5 bases and J by 10 bases, with 10 bases of the junction left unmatched. Germline V gene lookup returns CDR1 MDHEN and CDR2 SYDVKM. The length of the CDR3 is 15 residues.

This chain uses TRBV2 with TRBJ1-2; 7 bases agree with TRBD1. The CDR3 spans 13 residues. V gave up 5 bases and J gave up 6 bases; unmatched junction bases: 6. Germline CDR1 is SNHLY and CDR2 is FYNNEI. The DNA of the CDR3 is TGTGCCAGCAGTCCCCGGACAGGAGATGGCTACACCTTC. Amino acids: CASSPRTGDGYTF.

This chain joins TRBV5-4 and TRBJ1-2; possible D gene TRBD1, 5 bases. This CDR3 has 14 residues. Trimming removed 3 bases from V and 3 bases from J, with 12 bases in between. Germline V gene sequence: CDR1 SGHNT, CDR2 YYREEE (reference sequence). CDR3 amino acids: CASSSGREYYGYTF. DNA of the CDR3: TGTGCCAGCAGCTCGGGACGGGAGTACTATGGCTACACCTTC.

The gene calls are TRBV5-4 and TRBJ2-3; 10 bases match TRBD2. This CDR3 is 16 amino acids long. V lost 4 bases, J lost 1 base, and 6 bases stayed unmatched. CDR1 and CDR2 from the germline V gene are SGHNT and YYREEE (reference sequence). The CDR3 nucleotides are TGTGCCAGCAGCGGGCAAGGGACTAGCGGCACAGATACGCAGTATTTT. It yields the protein CASSGQGTSGTDTQYF.

In this sample, this clone turned up a few times. V is TRBV2 and J is TRBJ1-4; D not certain. The CDR3 spans 15 residues. Germline CDR1 and CDR2: SNHLY and FYNNEI. The germline V and J ends were trimmed by 8 bases and 1 base, with 14 bases remaining between them. In nucleotides, the CDR3 is TGTGCCAGCGGAGCTTCTCGTGGAACTAATGAAAAACTGTTTTTT. This codes for CASGASRGTNEKLFF.

As concerns this clone: Other nucleotide sequences from this sample produce the same CDR3. The CDR3 DNA reads TGTGCCAGTAGTACGACAGGGGGCGTTGAAAAACTGTTTTTT. Its protein is CASSTTGGVEKLFF. V is TRBV19 and J is TRBJ1-4; TRBD1 matches at 10 bases. The CDR3 is made up of 14 amino acids. CDR1 is LNHDA, CDR2 SQIVND, per germline (reference sequence). J gave up 7 bases and V 4 bases, and 3 bases lay outside the gene matches.

This clone was counted only a few times. V is TRBV27 and J is TRBJ2-7; D call uncertain. From germline, CDR1 is MNHEY and CDR2 SMNVEV (reference sequence). V was clipped by 6 bases and J by 2 bases, with 8 bases between them. This CDR3 is 12 amino acids long. The CDR3 region is CASRSVTYEQYF. In DNA form, the CDR3 reads TGTGCCAGCAGATCGGTGACCTACGAGCAGTACTTC.

The rearrangement links TRBV12-3 or TRBV12-4 to TRBJ2-1; the D gene is possibly TRBD2 (5 bases). The length of the CDR3 is 13 residues. Trimming took off 8 bases at V and 0 bases at J, with 8 bases between the two ends. DNA of the CDR3: TGTGCCAGCGGGAGTAGCTCCTACAATGAGCAGTTCTTC. Amino acids: CASGSSSYNEQFF.

This chain uses TRBV7-2 with TRBJ2-7; 7 bases fit TRBD2. The CDR3 loop spans 14 amino acids. The ends lost 5 bases at V and 0 bases at J; junction bases unmatched: 4. CDR1 SGHTA and CDR2 FQGNSA come from the germline V gene. CDR3 sequence reads: CASSEASGSYEQYF. The CDR3 DNA sequence: TGTGCCAGCAGCGAAGCTAGCGGCTCCTACGAGCAGTACTTC. Supplemented by reference TRBV7-2 and TRBJ2-7, the full variable domain reads GAGVSQSPSNKVTEKGKDVELRCDPISGHTALYWYRQSLGQGLEFLIYFQGNSAPDKSGLPSDRFSAERTGGSVSTLTIQRTQQEDSAVYLCASSEASGSYEQYFGPGTRLTVT.

Notes on this clone: A junction boundary mismatches the germline segment, possibly from a read error. The gene calls are TRBV11-2 and TRBJ2-1; the D gene is possibly TRBD2 (7 bases). Germline CDR1 reads SGHAT; CDR2 reads FQNNGV. The CDR3 has 14 amino acids. CDR3 loop: CASSLLRGRMSMVF. The CDR3 DNA sequence: TGTGCCAGCAGCTTATTGCGGGGGCGAATGAGCATGGTCTTC.

This clone is labeled medium-sized (0.01 to 0.1%). The rearrangement uses TRBV14 and TRBJ1-6, with 8 bases lining up with TRBD1. This CDR3 comprises 18 residues. Germline-derived CDR1 and CDR2 are SGHDN and FVKESK. J was trimmed by 6 bases and V by 3 bases; bases with no gene match: 13. CDR3 loop: CASSHLAGGSFGNSPLHF. As DNA, the CDR3 is TGTGCCAGCAGCCATTTGGCAGGGGGCTCGTTTGGTAATTCACCCCTCCACTTT.